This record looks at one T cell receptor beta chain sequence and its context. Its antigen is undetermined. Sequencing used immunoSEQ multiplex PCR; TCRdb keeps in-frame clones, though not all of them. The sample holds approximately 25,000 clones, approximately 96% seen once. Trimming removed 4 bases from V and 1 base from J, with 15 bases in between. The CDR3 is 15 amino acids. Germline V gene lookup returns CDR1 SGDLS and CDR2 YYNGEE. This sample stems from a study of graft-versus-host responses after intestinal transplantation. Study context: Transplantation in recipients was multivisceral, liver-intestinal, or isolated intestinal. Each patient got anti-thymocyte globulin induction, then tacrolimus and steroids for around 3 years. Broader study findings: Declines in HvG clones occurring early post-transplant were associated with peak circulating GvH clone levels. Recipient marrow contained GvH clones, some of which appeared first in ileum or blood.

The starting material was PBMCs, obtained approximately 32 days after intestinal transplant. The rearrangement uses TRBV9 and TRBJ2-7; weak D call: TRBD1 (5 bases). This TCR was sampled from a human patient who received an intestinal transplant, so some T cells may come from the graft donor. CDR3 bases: TGTGCCAGCAGCCCAGACGGCAGGGCTTCCTACGAGCAGTACTTC. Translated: CASSPDGRASYEQYF.